These 19 T cell receptor beta chains originate from one sample sequenced in a study of blood T cell repertoires in COVID-19. Data came from immunoSEQ multiplex PCR; TCRdb stores just in-frame clones and leaves some out. The data contain approximately 180,000 clones, over 75% of them singletons. The specimen sequenced was peripheral blood. These receptor sequences come from a person aged 65 to 85 with COVID-19, enrolled during active disease.

This chain connects TRBV19 to TRBJ1-2, with 7 nucleotides matching TRBD1. Germline-derived CDR1 and CDR2 are LNHDA and SQIVND (reference sequence). The CDR3 is 15 residues long. V trimming: 5 bases; J trimming: 4 bases; junction bases outside the gene matches: 10. The CDR3 nucleotides read TGTGCCAGTAGTCACCCGGGACAGACCGTCTATGGCTACACCTTC. This gives the protein CASSHPGQTVYGYTF.

This rearrangement joins TRBV11-3 to TRBJ2-1; TRBD2 might be the D (7 bases). The germline V gene encodes CDR1 SGHNT and CDR2 YENEEA. The V and J ends lost 6 bases and 0 bases respectively, with 15 bases between them. The CDR3 is made up of 16 amino acids. For the CDR3, the DNA is TGTGCCAGCAGTCCACGGGGGGCCCGCTCCTACAATGAGCAGTTCTTC. Translation gives CASSPRGARSYNEQFF. The variable domain in full, with the rest retrieved from reference TRBV11-3 and TRBJ2-1, is EAGVVQSPRYKIIEKKQPVAFWCNPISGHNTLYWYLQNLGQGPELLIRYENEEAVDDSQLPKDRFSAERLKGVDSTLKIQPAELGDSAVYLCASSPRGARSYNEQFFGPGTRLTVL.

The chain couples TRBV9 to TRBJ2-7; 7 positions match TRBD2. CDR1 and CDR2 (germline): SGDLS, YYNGEE. The CDR3 covers 14 residues. Trimming cost V 0 bases and J 4 bases; bases outside gene matches: 4. CDR3 protein: CASSVGSGVYEQYF. DNA of the CDR3: TGTGCCAGCAGCGTAGGGAGCGGGGTGTACGAGCAGTACTTC. The entire variable domain, with the rest obtained from reference TRBV9 and TRBJ2-7, is as follows: DSGVTQTPKHLITATGQRVTLRCSPRSGDLSVYWYQQSLDQGLQFLIQYYNGEERAKGNILERFSAQQFPDLHSELNLSSLELGDSALYFCASSVGSGVYEQYFGPGTRLTVT.

The table lists this clone with a count of one. The chain combines TRBV4-1 with TRBJ2-5; unclear D gene. V lost 6 bases and J lost 5, with 13 bases in between. Germline loops: CDR1 MGHRA, CDR2 YSYEKL. CDR3 length: 13 residues. The CDR3 sequence is CASSPLVQETQYF. CDR3 DNA sequence: TGCGCCAGCAGTCCCCTAGTTCAGGAGACCCAGTACTTC.

The J gene is TRBJ1-5, the V gene TRBV18, with a tentative D call TRBD1 (6 bases). Germline V gene data show CDR1 as KGHSH and CDR2 as LQKENI. Deletions cut 2 bases from V and 3 bases from J, with 8 bases between. There are 14 residues in the CDR3. The DNA for the CDR3 is TGTGCCAGCTCACCAGGGGACAACAATCAGCCCCAGCATTTT. Residues: CASSPGDNNQPQHF. The complete variable domain, with remaining parts taken from reference TRBV18 and TRBJ1-5, reads NAGVMQNPRHLVRRRGQEARLRCSPMKGHSHVYWYRQLPEEGLKFMVYLQKENIIDESGMPKERFSAEFPKEGPSILRIQQVVRGDSAAYFCASSPGDNNQPQHFGDGTRLSIL.

This rearrangement joins TRBV6-2 or TRBV6-3 to TRBJ2-6; TRBD1 might be the D (6 bases). The CDR3 is 16 residues long. Germline lookup yields CDR1 MNHEY and CDR2 SVGEGT. V lost 6 bases and J lost 0, with 12 bases in between. The CDR3 DNA sequence: TGTGCCAGCAGCCCTAGGGACAACTCTGGGGCCAACGTCCTGACTTTC. Its translation: CASSPRDNSGANVLTF.

The chain has TRBV7-9 and TRBJ2-3; D gene unclear. The CDR3 covers 12 residues. Trimming removed 3 bases from V and 10 bases from J, with 11 bases in between. Germline-derived CDR1 and CDR2 are SEHNR and FQNEAQ (reference sequence). CDR3 sequence (DNA): TGTGCCAGCAGCTTCCATGCGCAGGCGCAGTATTTT. As protein: CASSFHAQAQYF.

J is TRBJ2-7 and V is TRBV18; the D gene is possibly TRBD1 (5 bases). The CDR3 covers 18 residues. Trimming took 2 bases from V and 1 from J, leaving 21 bases between them. CDR1 and CDR2 from the germline V gene are KGHSH and LQKENI. CDR3 in amino acids: CASSPSAYGQGPSYEQYF. CDR3 DNA sequence: TGTGCCAGCTCACCAAGTGCCTACGGCCAGGGTCCATCCTACGAGCAGTACTTC. The full variable domain, in which reference TRBV18 and TRBJ2-7 provide the parts outside the CDR3, is NAGVMQNPRHLVRRRGQEARLRCSPMKGHSHVYWYRQLPEEGLKFMVYLQKENIIDESGMPKERFSAEFPKEGPSILRIQQVVRGDSAAYFCASSPSAYGQGPSYEQYFGPGTRLTVT.

This clone was counted a single time. V usage is TRBV27 and J usage is TRBJ2-2; 7 nucleotides align to TRBD2. V shed 8 bases, J shed 5 bases, and the junction held 8 bases outside the gene matches. Germline loops: CDR1 MNHEY, CDR2 SMNVEV (reference sequence). The CDR3 spans 14 residues. The CDR3 sequence is CASFGGGRTGELFF. CDR3 DNA: TGTGCCAGCTTCGGCGGCGGGAGAACCGGGGAGCTGTTTTTT.

The J gene is TRBJ2-3, the V gene TRBV7-6, with D perhaps TRBD2 (6 bases). Germline V gene lookup returns CDR1 SGHVS and CDR2 FNYEAQ. This CDR3 is built from 14 residues. V was pared by 4 bases and J by 1 base, with 9 bases between. CDR3 in DNA: TGTGCCAGCAGCTCCGAGCGGGGCACAGATACGCAGTATTTT. It is translated as CASSSERGTDTQYF.

The genes are TRBV12-2 and TRBJ2-5; the D call of TRBD2 is as the table states it, not checked on the DNA. TRBV12-2 counts as a pseudogene. This CDR3 is 12 amino acids long. CDR3 in amino acids: CAGSRLQETQYF. The CDR3 coding sequence is TGTGCAGGTAGTAGATTACAAGAGACCCAGTACTTC.

The chain has TRBV10-3 and TRBJ2-1; 10 bases fit TRBD1. Germline V lookup: CDR1 ENHRY, CDR2 SYGVKD. This CDR3 has 14 residues. J gave up 9 bases and V 11 bases, and 13 bases lay outside the gene matches. CDR3 coding DNA: TGTGCCGCGGGACAGGGGTATCCTGTCTCTGAGCAGTTCTTC. Residues: CAAGQGYPVSEQFF.

This clone was recorded once. The chain has TRBV6-2 or TRBV6-3 and TRBJ1-2; maybe TRBD1 (5 bases). V lost 5 bases and J lost 4, with 14 bases in between. This CDR3 contains 14 residues. Germline V gives CDR1 MNHEY, CDR2 SVGEGT. CDR3 residues: CASSPLTAPYGYTF. The CDR3 nucleotides are TGTGCCAGCAGTCCCTTGACAGCGCCCTATGGCTACACCTTC.

Remarks on this clone: At one end the junction does not follow the germline gene, possibly because of a read error. The CDR3 sequence: CASSQVAGAALIF. The CDR3 DNA follows: TGTGCCAGCAGCCAAGTTGCCGGAGCGGCTTTGATCTTC. V gene TRBV3-1 (or the pseudogene TRBV3-2) combines with J gene TRBJ2-1; weak D call: TRBD2 (5 bases). The CDR3 totals 13 residues. CDR1 and CDR2 (germline): LGHDT, YNNKEL (reference sequence).

This clone was found a few times. The rearrangement uses TRBV10-3 and TRBJ2-7; maybe TRBD2 (5 bases). The V gene lost 6 bases and the J gene lost 2 bases, with 17 bases spanning the gap. The CDR3 has 15 amino acids. Germline V CDR1 and CDR2: ENHRY, SYGVKD. The CDR3 reads CAISGGRDHTYEQYF. The CDR3 region has the DNA TGTGCCATCAGCGGCGGACGGGATCATACCTACGAGCAGTACTTC.

The rearrangement uses TRBV30 and TRBJ2-7; D remains unclear. Germline V CDR1 and CDR2: GTSNPN, SVGIG (reference sequence). The V end lost 4 bases, the J end lost 7 bases, and 11 bases lay between the germline ends. The CDR3 runs to 11 residues. DNA for the CDR3: TGTGCCTGGACGACTGGGTGGGAGCAGTACTTC. This translates into CAWTTGWEQYF.

This chain uses TRBV4-3 with TRBJ2-2; TRBD1 matches at 9 bases. The germline V gene encodes CDR1 LGHNA and CDR2 YSLEER. The V segment lost 3 bases and the J segment 6 bases; nucleotides outside the gene matches: 11. This CDR3 region has 17 residues. The CDR3 DNA sequence: TGCGCCAGCAGCCATAGGGACAGGGAGGATCGGTCCGGGGAGCTGTTTTTT. The encoded protein is CASSHRDREDRSGELFF.

Remarks on this clone: A read error may account for a junction end that differs from germline. The V call is TRBV27, the J call TRBJ1-2, with 9 bases matching TRBD1. The CDR3 totals 16 residues. Germline V gene sequence: CDR1 MNHEY, CDR2 SMNVEV (reference sequence). CDR3 DNA sequence: TGTGTCAGCAGCTCCACATTCGGGACAGGGTACTATGGCTACACCTTC. This encodes CVSSSTFGTGYYGYTF.

J is TRBJ1-5 and V is TRBV19; the match to TRBD1 covers 8 bases. V trimming: 5 bases; J trimming: 0 bases; junction bases outside the gene matches: 3. Germline V gene data show CDR1 as LNHDA and CDR2 as SQIVND (reference sequence). The CDR3 runs 15 residues. The CDR3 nucleotides read TGTGCCAGTAGTGTCGACAGGGGTAGCAATCAGCCCCAGCATTTT. Residues: CASSVDRGSNQPQHF.